The source of this TCR beta chain is a study of T cells in Graves' hyperthyroidism and ophthalmopathy (dated by TCRdb to 2018 to 2020). For the study in its entirety: Peripheral blood was collected at initial diagnosis, before any treatment. The paper reports TCR Vbeta CDR3 sequencing of fewer than 150 peripheral blood samples: around 45 ophthalmopathy, roughly 80 hyperthyroidism and around 17 progressor patients. To identify TCR V-J signatures that set the groups apart, the researchers used a discovery cohort of about a hundred patients, made up of fewer than 50 with Graves' ophthalmopathy and some 55 with stable Graves' hyperthyroidism. Following sampling, methimazole starting at 30 mg daily was given to hyperthyroidism patients, and high-dose intravenous methylprednisolone was given to ophthalmopathy patients. Whether ophthalmopathy could be predicted prospectively was tested in an independent validation cohort made up of 18 to 20 hyperthyroidism patients plus 17 patients who later progressed to ophthalmopathy. In several Graves' hyperthyroidism patients, the study also compared T-cell repertoires from thyroid tissue with T-cell repertoires from blood. The 100 or so discovery patients were randomly split 7:3 into training and test sets.

In the case of this clonotype: Its target antigen remains unknown. No base qualities exist here, and no much larger clone lies one base off it.

Trimming at the junction amounts to 1 base on V and 4 bases on J, and the germline ends lie 18 bases apart. The CDR3 starts with the cysteine, ends with the phenylalanine, and has 17 residues. Only CDR3 DNA remains: 51 bases, in frame from the first base. For CDR1 and CDR2, the germline V gene lists SGHTA and FQGNSA. Amplification of TCR beta CDR3 regions was carried out from RNA transcripts. A first-round RT-PCR of the TCR CDR3 used the HTBI primer set with the Qiagen OneStep RT-PCR kit. Libraries were constructed in a second round of multiplex PCR, after which size selection and purification were carried out. Libraries were sequenced paired-end with 100 bp reads on an Illumina HiSeq2000. Regarding the original processing steps: SOAPnuke was used to process the raw data, with reads discarded if the reads contained adapters or uncalled bases, had a mean Phred below 15, or lacked an exact constant-primer or identifier match. High-quality paired reads were merged using COPE v1.2.5, and each unique nucleotide sequence was defined as a clonotype. MiTCR v1.1 was used to align the clonotypes against IMGT TRBV, TRBD and TRBJ reference segments. Only V-J combinations with frequency above 0.0001, covering 99% to 99.2% of repertoires, were analysed. The TCS score was defined as the ratio of F50 (clonal expansion) to E x V (chaos), calculated using BLOSUM62-based TCRdist between CDR3 peptides within each V-J. Welch's t-statistics and random forest reduced 500 to 550 V-J features to 10 to 15, which were used in a naive Bayes classifier (R e1071). TCRdb's own reprocessing of the public reads used fastp at Q25 and MiXCR and kept productive beta chains. Rows matching on CDR3 protein sequence are summarized as one entry with the most common DNA and genes. TCRdb's processing, not the authors', yielded these V and J calls. For this sample there are 490,000 or so distinct CDR3 sequences; roughly 15% appear just once. The ten largest clones capture approximately 30% of the sample.

Broad study findings and their caveats: In validation, the model predicted progression to ophthalmopathy with 55% to 71% sensitivity and 72% to 85% specificity, a median of about six months before onset. Most expanded thyroid clonotypes (frequency above 0.001) were also detected in blood, suggesting blood repertoires may reflect thyroid immune responses. No statistical method was used to set the sample size in advance, and investigators knew the group allocation. A 13 V-J signature model separated ophthalmopathy from stable hyperthyroidism, with around 88% sensitivity and about 81% specificity in cross-validation and 80%/75% in testing.

Ophthalmopathy patients had moderately to severely active disease, with a Clinical Activity Score of 3 or more, a NOSPECS grade of 4 or more, and a disease duration of less than 3 months. Exclusion was applied to patients with uncontrolled infections, other autoimmune diseases, pregnancy or lactation. Clinical symptoms, serum thyroxine and TRAb, thyroid ultrasound, and orbital computed tomography formed the basis for the diagnoses. PBMCs were isolated from 8 to 10 ml of fresh peripheral blood by Ficoll-Paque density gradient centrifugation. Trizol reagent was used to extract total RNA, and RNA quality was then checked on an Agilent 2100 Bioanalyzer.

Specimen: blood. This receptor chain uses TRBV7-2 and TRBJ2-3; no D segment can be confidently identified. This TCR was recovered from a woman aged 30 to 39 with Graves' ophthalmopathy. The DNA sequence follows: TGTGCCAGCAGCTTAGAAACGATTATTGTGTTCGCAGATACGCAGTATTTT. Protein translation: CASSLETIIVFADTQYF. The variable domain in full, with residues beyond the CDR3 obtained from the reference TRBV7-2 and TRBJ2-3 genes, is GAGVSQSPSNKVTEKGKDVELRCDPISGHTALYWYRQSLGQGLEFLIYFQGNSAPDKSGLPSDRFSAERTGGSVSTLTIQRTQQEDSAVYLCASSLETIIVFADTQYFGPGTRLTVL.